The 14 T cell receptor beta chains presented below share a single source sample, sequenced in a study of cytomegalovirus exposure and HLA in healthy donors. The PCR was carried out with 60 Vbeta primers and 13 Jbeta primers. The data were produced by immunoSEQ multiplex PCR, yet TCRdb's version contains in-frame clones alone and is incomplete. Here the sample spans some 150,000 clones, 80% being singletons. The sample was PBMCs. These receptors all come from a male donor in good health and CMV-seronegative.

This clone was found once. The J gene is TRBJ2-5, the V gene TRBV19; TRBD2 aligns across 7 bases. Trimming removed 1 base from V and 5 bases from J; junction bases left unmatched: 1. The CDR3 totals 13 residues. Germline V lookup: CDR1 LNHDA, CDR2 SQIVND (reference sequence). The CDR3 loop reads CASSIGGGETQYF. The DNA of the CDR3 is TGTGCCAGTAGTATAGGGGGAGGGGAGACCCAGTACTTC.

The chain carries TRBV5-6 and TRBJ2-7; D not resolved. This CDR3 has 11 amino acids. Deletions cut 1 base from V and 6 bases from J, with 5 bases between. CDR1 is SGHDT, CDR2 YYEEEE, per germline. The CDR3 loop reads CASSLTGEQYF. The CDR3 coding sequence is TGTGCCAGCAGCTTGACGGGCGAGCAGTACTTC.

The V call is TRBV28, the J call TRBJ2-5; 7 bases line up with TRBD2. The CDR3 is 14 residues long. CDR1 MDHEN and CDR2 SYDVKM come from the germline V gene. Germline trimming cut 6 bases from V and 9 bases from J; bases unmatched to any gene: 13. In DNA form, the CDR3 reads TGTGCCAGCAGCTTTAGGGAGGGACGAGTGGCCCAGTACTTC. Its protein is CASSFREGRVAQYF.

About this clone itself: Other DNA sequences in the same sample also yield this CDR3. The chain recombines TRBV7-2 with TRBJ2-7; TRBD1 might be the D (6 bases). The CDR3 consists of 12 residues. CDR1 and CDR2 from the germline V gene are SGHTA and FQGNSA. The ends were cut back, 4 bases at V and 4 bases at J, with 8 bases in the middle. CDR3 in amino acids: CASSSTGYEQYF. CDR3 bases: TGTGCCAGCAGCTCGACAGGTTACGAGCAGTACTTC.

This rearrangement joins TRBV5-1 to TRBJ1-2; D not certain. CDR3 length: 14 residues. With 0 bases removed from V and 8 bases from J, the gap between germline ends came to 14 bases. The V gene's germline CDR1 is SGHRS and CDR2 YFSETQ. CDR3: CASSLESSMGGYTF. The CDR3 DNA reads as TGCGCCAGCAGCTTGGAATCAAGTATGGGCGGCTACACCTTC. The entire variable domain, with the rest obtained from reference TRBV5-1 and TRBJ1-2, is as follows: KAGVTQTPRYLIKTRGQQVTLSCSPISGHRSVSWYQQTPGQGLQFLFEYFSETQRNKGNFPGRFSGRQFSNSRSEMNVSTLELGDSALYLCASSLESSMGGYTFGSGTRLTVV.

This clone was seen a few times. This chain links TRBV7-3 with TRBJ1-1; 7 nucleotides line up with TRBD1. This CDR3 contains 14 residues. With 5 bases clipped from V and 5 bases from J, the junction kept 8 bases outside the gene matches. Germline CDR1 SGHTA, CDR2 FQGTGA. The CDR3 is CASSQEGARTEAFF. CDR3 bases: TGTGCCAGCAGCCAAGAGGGGGCGAGAACTGAAGCTTTCTTT.

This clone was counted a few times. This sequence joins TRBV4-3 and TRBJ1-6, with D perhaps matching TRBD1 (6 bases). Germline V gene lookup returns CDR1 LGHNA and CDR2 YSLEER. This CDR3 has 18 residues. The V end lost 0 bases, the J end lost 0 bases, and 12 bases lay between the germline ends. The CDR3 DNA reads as TGCGCCAGCAGCCAAGATGGGGGGGGCGGCTCCTATAATTCACCCCTCCACTTT. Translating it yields CASSQDGGGGSYNSPLHF.

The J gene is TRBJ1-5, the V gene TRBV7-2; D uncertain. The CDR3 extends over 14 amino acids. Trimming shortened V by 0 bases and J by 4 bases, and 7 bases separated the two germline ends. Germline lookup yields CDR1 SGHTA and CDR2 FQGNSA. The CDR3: CASSLAPGNQPQHF. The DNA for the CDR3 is TGTGCCAGCAGCTTAGCGCCGGGTAATCAGCCCCAGCATTTT.

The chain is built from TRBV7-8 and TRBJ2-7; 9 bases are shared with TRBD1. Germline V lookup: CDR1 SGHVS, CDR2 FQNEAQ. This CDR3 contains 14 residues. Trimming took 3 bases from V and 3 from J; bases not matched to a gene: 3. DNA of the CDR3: TGTGCCAGCAGCTTCAGGGACAGGGTCTACGAGCAGTACTTC. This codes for CASSFRDRVYEQYF.

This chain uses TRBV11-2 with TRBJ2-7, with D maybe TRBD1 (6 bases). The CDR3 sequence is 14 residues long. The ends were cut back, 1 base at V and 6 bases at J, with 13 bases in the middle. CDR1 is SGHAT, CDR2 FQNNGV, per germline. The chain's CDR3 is CASSLASRTVEQYF. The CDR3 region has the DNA TGTGCCAGCAGCTTAGCCTCTCGGACAGTCGAGCAGTACTTC.

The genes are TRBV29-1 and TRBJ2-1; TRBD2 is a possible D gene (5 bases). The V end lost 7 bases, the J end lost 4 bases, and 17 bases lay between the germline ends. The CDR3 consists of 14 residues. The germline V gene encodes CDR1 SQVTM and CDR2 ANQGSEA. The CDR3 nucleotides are TGCAGCGCCCGAGGTCCCCGGAGGTACAATGAGCAGTTCTTC. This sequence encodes CSARGPRRYNEQFF.

For the CDR3, the DNA is TGTGCCAGCAGCTTAGAAGGAAGTTCGGGGACTGAAGCTTTCTTT. Translating it yields CASSLEGSSGTEAFF. The chain is built from TRBV7-2 and TRBJ1-1; D remains unclear. This CDR3 is 15 amino acids long. Germline V gene lookup returns CDR1 SGHTA and CDR2 FQGNSA. The V end lost 1 base, the J end lost 5 bases, and 14 bases lay between the germline ends.

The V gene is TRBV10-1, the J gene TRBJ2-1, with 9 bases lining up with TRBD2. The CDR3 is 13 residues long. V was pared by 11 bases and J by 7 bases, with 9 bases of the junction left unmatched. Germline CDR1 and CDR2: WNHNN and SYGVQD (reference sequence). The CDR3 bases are TGCGCCGCCCCTAGCGGGGATGGGAATGAGCAGTTCTTC. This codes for CAAPSGDGNEQFF.

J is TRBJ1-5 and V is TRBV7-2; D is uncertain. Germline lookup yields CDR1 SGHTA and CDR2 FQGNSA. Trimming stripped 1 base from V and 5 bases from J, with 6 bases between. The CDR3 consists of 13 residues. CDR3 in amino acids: CASSLDSYQPQHF. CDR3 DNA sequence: TGTGCCAGCAGCTTAGACAGTTATCAGCCCCAGCATTTT. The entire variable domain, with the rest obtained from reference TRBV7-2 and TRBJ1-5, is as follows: GAGVSQSPSNKVTEKGKDVELRCDPISGHTALYWYRQSLGQGLEFLIYFQGNSAPDKSGLPSDRFSAERTGGSVSTLTIQRTQQEDSAVYLCASSLDSYQPQHFGDGTRLSIL.